Sequencing of this TCR beta chain was carried out in a study of CD8+CD57+ T cells in acquired aplastic anemia. Study in general: Sorted cells (CD4+ and CD8+) yielded DNA amounts that averaged approximately 3.2 ug.

The CDR3 length is 17 residues. With V trimmed by 2 bases and J by 4 bases, 11 bases remained unmatched. Germline lookup yields CDR1 LNHDA and CDR2 SQIVND (reference sequence). Turning to this clonotype: Its antigen is unknown.

Genomic DNA was employed as the template in profiling TCR beta VDJ and CDR3. TCRdb itself ran the reads through MiXCR, one entry per CDR3 protein. The table has under 200,000 distinct CDR3 sequences, around 40% seen once; the top ten hold 1.1%. Whole-study findings and limits: Patients and controls had in common 25 to 30 CD8+ CDR3 sequences.

This TCR was sampled from a human donor in good health. The sequencing sample was made of sorted CD4+, CD8+, or CD8+CD57+ T cells (not recorded which) from PBMCs. The rearrangement links TRBV19 to TRBJ1-2; 9 positions agree with TRBD1. This CDR3 is CASSIFVGTGKSYGYTF. The CDR3, as DNA: TGTGCCAGTAGTATATTCGTGGGGACAGGGAAGAGCTATGGCTACACCTTC.